This TCR beta chain was recovered during a study of blood T cell repertoires in COVID-19. Overall study: Some COVID-19 samples were acute and others convalescent; all came from the United States, Italy and Spain. Sources were T cells, B-cell-depleted T cells, or PBMCs; the material itself was cDNA or gDNA.

The Seattle patients, enrolled during active infection, were followed longitudinally. Per the study methods: Reference gene primers were amplified, and this amplification served to estimate nucleated cell counts. Sequencing used immunoSEQ multiplex PCR; TCRdb keeps in-frame clones, though not all of them. V and J calls and clone size follow that table, whereas D and trimming were derived from the DNA. The sample includes under 200,000 clones, about nine tenths of them seen just once. Sequencing used peripheral blood. The source of this sequence is a woman aged 55-70 years with COVID-19, enrolled during active disease.

This CDR3 reads CATSKGLDEKLFF. DNA for the CDR3: TGTGCCACCAGCAAGGGGCTAGATGAAAAACTGTTTTTT. The rearrangement joins TRBV15 to TRBJ1-4; D perhaps matches TRBD1 (5 bases). In germline, CDR1 is LNHNV, CDR2 YYDKDF (reference sequence). CDR3 size: 13 residues. Trimming took off 4 bases at V and 6 bases at J, with 9 bases between the two ends.